A single T cell receptor (beta chain) is shown here with its context. The data stem from a study of shared clonotypes between healthy human individuals. The data were produced by immunoSEQ multiplex PCR, yet TCRdb's version contains in-frame clones alone and is incomplete. The sample carries 450,000 to 500,000 clones, around 80% recorded once. What was sequenced was PBMCs. The TCR was taken from a middle-aged woman in good health. Some clones in this sample may be carry-over from other donors' samples.

CDR3 protein: CASSLGQGASNERDTQYF. The CDR3, as DNA: TGCGCCAGCAGCTTGGGACAGGGGGCTAGTAATGAACGGGATACGCAGTATTTT. The chain is built from TRBV5-1 and TRBJ2-3; 10 bases fit TRBD1. The germline gives CDR1 SGHRS, CDR2 YFSETQ. There are 18 residues in the CDR3. Germline trimming cut 0 bases from V and 6 bases from J; bases unmatched to any gene: 13.